A single sample gave rise to the 22 T cell receptor beta chains below, sequenced in a study of blood T cell repertoires in COVID-19. Here immunoSEQ multiplex PCR was the method, and the copy in TCRdb shows in-frame clones only, minus some. Here the sample spans 130,000 to 150,000 clones, less than 90% being singletons. Sequencing input: peripheral blood. Source of these receptors: a human donor in a cohort sampled during active COVID-19.

The chain uses TRBV4-3 and TRBJ1-1; 7 bases fit TRBD1. The germline V gene has CDR1 LGHNA and CDR2 YSLEER. This CDR3 region has 14 residues. Trimming removed 5 bases from V and 4 bases from J; junction bases left unmatched: 7. CDR3 amino acids: CASSEGGYGTEAFF. In nucleotides, the CDR3 is TGCGCCAGCAGCGAAGGGGGCTACGGCACTGAAGCTTTCTTT.

The rearrangement uses TRBV6-1 and TRBJ1-1; TRBD1 aligns across 7 bases. Germline-derived CDR1 and CDR2 are MNHNS and SASEGT. V lost 6 bases, J lost 4 bases, and 11 bases stayed unmatched. This CDR3 region has 15 residues. The DNA for the CDR3 is TGTGCCAGCAGGCTCCGAGGCGACAGGGCCACTGAAGCTTTCTTT. This sequence encodes CASRLRGDRATEAFF.

This clone was picked up a small number of times. The gene calls are TRBV11-2 and TRBJ1-3, with no clear D. V lost 2 bases and J 3 bases, leaving 14 bases between the germline ends. Per the germline V gene, CDR1 is SGHAT and CDR2 is FQNNGV. The CDR3 totals 16 residues. The CDR3: CASSLTLTTGGNTIYF. DNA of the CDR3: TGTGCCAGCAGCTTAACGTTGACGACGGGTGGAAACACCATATATTTT.

The chain couples TRBV10-1 to TRBJ1-2; perhaps TRBD1 as D (5 bases). CDR1 and CDR2 from the germline V gene are WNHNN and SYGVQD (reference sequence). The CDR3 sequence is 15 residues long. V lost 6 bases, J lost 2 bases, and 16 bases lay in between. Here the CDR3 DNA reads TGCGCCAGCAGCTCCGACAGAAACCCCAACTATGGCTACACCTTC. Translated: CASSSDRNPNYGYTF.

In its sample, this clone was seen once. V usage is TRBV5-4 and J usage is TRBJ1-4; D may be TRBD1 (5 bases). V lost 5 bases, J lost 2 bases, and 13 bases lay in between. Per germline, CDR1 SGHNT and CDR2 YYREEE (reference sequence). The CDR3 length is 15 residues. The CDR3 DNA reads TGTGCCAGCAGTCACGACGGGGGTACTAATGAAAAACTGTTTTTT. Translating it yields CASSHDGGTNEKLFF.

The chain carries TRBV9 and TRBJ2-1, with 10 bases lining up with TRBD2. Unmatched junction bases numbered 5, after V lost 1 base and J lost 7 bases. Germline V CDR1 and CDR2: SGDLS, YYNGEE. There are 15 residues in the CDR3. CDR3 in amino acids: CASSVLAGAGNEQFF. The CDR3 DNA is TGTGCCAGCAGCGTACTAGCGGGGGCGGGGAATGAGCAGTTCTTC.

The CDR3 protein is CASSARLNQPQHF. The CDR3 DNA follows: TGTGCCAGCAGCGCCAGACTAAATCAGCCCCAGCATTTT. The genes are TRBV6-5 and TRBJ1-5; D not resolved. The V gene's germline CDR1 is MNHEY and CDR2 SVGAGI. Trimming shortened V by 6 bases and J by 4 bases, and 10 bases separated the two germline ends. The CDR3 loop spans 13 amino acids.

The CDR3 DNA reads as TGTGCCAGCAGCAGGGGACTAGCGGTCACCGGGGAGCTGTTTTTT. This codes for CASSRGLAVTGELFF. The chain carries TRBV11-2 and TRBJ2-2, with 11 bases aligning to TRBD2. The CDR3 contains 15 residues. Per germline, CDR1 SGHAT and CDR2 FQNNGV. The V and J ends lost 5 bases and 4 bases, in that order; junction bases with no gene match: 3.

The rearrangement links TRBV7-2 to TRBJ1-3, with D possibly matching TRBD1 (5 bases). The ends were cut back, 1 base at V and 0 bases at J, with 10 bases in the middle. This CDR3 has 16 residues. Germline V lookup: CDR1 SGHTA, CDR2 FQGNSA. The CDR3 sequence: CASSLGQTASGNTIYF. In DNA, the CDR3 is TGTGCCAGCAGCTTAGGACAGACTGCCTCTGGAAACACCATATATTTT.

The chain carries TRBV30 and TRBJ2-3; 7 bases are shared with TRBD1. From germline, CDR1 is GTSNPN and CDR2 SVGIG (reference sequence). The CDR3 loop spans 13 amino acids. Trimming took 3 bases from V and 6 from J; bases not matched to a gene: 6. As DNA, the CDR3 is TGTGCCTGGAGCGCCGGGACAGTGGATACGCAGTATTTT. It specifies CAWSAGTVDTQYF.

The chain recombines TRBV9 with TRBJ2-7, with 9 positions matching TRBD1. V gave up 4 bases and J gave up 5 bases; unmatched junction bases: 7. The CDR3 contains 14 residues. Germline V gene data show CDR1 as SGDLS and CDR2 as YYNGEE. This CDR3 is CASSKGQGMDEQYF. In DNA form, the CDR3 reads TGTGCCAGCAGCAAAGGACAGGGGATGGACGAGCAGTACTTC.

The chain uses TRBV27 and TRBJ2-2, with D perhaps TRBD2 (6 bases). CDR3 length: 15 amino acids. V was cut by 4 bases and J by 6 bases, with 15 bases left in between. Germline V gives CDR1 MNHEY, CDR2 SMNVEV (reference sequence). The CDR3 region is CASSSGSGGAGELFF. CDR3 coding DNA: TGTGCCAGCAGTTCGGGGTCAGGAGGGGCCGGGGAGCTGTTTTTT.

The chain has TRBV6-2 or TRBV6-3 and TRBJ2-6; 7 positions agree with TRBD1. The CDR3 is made up of 18 amino acids. The germline gives CDR1 MNHEY, CDR2 SVGEGT. V shed 2 bases and J 0 bases; nucleotides not matched to a gene: 7. CDR3: CASSYQGQLISGANVLTF. The CDR3 DNA reads TGTGCCAGCAGTTACCAGGGACAGCTAATCTCTGGGGCCAACGTCCTGACTTTC.

The genes are TRBV4-1 and TRBJ2-5; perhaps TRBD1 as D (5 bases). Trimming took off 0 bases at V and 4 bases at J, with 15 bases between the two ends. Germline V gene lookup returns CDR1 MGHRA and CDR2 YSYEKL. The CDR3 extends over 16 amino acids. The CDR3 nucleotides read TGCGCCAGCAGCCAAGAGGGCCAGGGTAAGGGAGAGACCCAGTACTTC. It encodes CASSQEGQGKGETQYF.

The chain links TRBV4-3 to TRBJ2-3; the match to TRBD2 covers 11 bases. Germline trimming cut 0 bases from V and 7 bases from J; bases unmatched to any gene: 6. The CDR3 is 16 amino acids. Germline V CDR1 and CDR2: LGHNA, YSLEER. The CDR3 sequence: CASSQDVAGGLNTQYF. The CDR3 DNA sequence: TGCGCCAGCAGCCAAGATGTAGCGGGGGGGCTTAATACGCAGTATTTT.

The J gene is TRBJ2-5, the V gene TRBV9; tentatively, D is TRBD2 (5 bases). This CDR3 is built from 17 residues. V lost 0 bases, J lost 2 bases, and 17 bases lay in between. In germline, CDR1 is SGDLS, CDR2 YYNGEE. CDR3 region: CASSVGHGRDLQETQYF. DNA for the CDR3: TGTGCCAGCAGCGTAGGGCATGGCCGGGATTTACAAGAGACCCAGTACTTC.

This rearrangement joins TRBV28 to TRBJ1-3, with TRBD1 identical over 7 bases. V shed 6 bases and J 2 bases; nucleotides not matched to a gene: 4. CDR3 size: 14 residues. Germline lookup yields CDR1 MDHEN and CDR2 SYDVKM. The CDR3, as DNA: TGTGCCAGCAGAAGGACAGGTACTGGAAACACCATATATTTT. It encodes CASRRTGTGNTIYF.

About this clone: Because the CDR3 is missing its conserved closing phenylalanine or tryptophan, this is likely a read error. No DNA is shown, since the ends of the CDR3 on it are uncertain; the CDR3 is the one TCRdb lists. The chain is built from TRBV6-5 and TRBJ1-1; TRBD1 is the table's D call and was not checked against the DNA. The CDR3 is 14 residues long, counting both termini. Germline V lookup: CDR1 MNHEY, CDR2 SVGAGI. The CDR3 sequence is CASTPTGLNTDSFV.

The V gene is TRBV4-3, the J gene TRBJ2-7; 7 positions match TRBD2. The ends lost 1 base at V and 3 bases at J; junction bases unmatched: 3. The germline gives CDR1 LGHNA, CDR2 YSLEER. CDR3 length: 14 residues. CDR3 in amino acids: CASSQGGGDYEQYF. CDR3 sequence (DNA): TGCGCCAGCAGCCAAGGGGGGGGAGACTACGAGCAGTACTTC.

The genes are TRBV15 and TRBJ1-5; D not certain. CDR3 length: 12 amino acids. V shed 0 bases and J shed 6 bases, with 3 bases lying between them. Germline V gives CDR1 LNHNV, CDR2 YYDKDF (reference sequence). Here the CDR3 reads CATSRDIQPQHF. The DNA of the CDR3 is TGTGCCACCAGCAGAGATATTCAGCCCCAGCATTTT.

This sequence joins TRBV7-6 and TRBJ2-1; D is possibly TRBD1 (6 bases). The germline V gene encodes CDR1 SGHVS and CDR2 FNYEAQ. Trimming removed 2 bases from V and 6 bases from J, with 14 bases in between. The CDR3 contains 15 residues. CDR3 region: CASSLRQGPLNEQFF. CDR3 DNA sequence: TGTGCCAGCAGCTTAAGGCAGGGGCCCCTCAATGAGCAGTTCTTC.

The chain has TRBV5-4 and TRBJ1-4, with TRBD1 matching over 9 bases. This CDR3 has 15 amino acids. Germline CDR1 SGHNT, CDR2 YYREEE (reference sequence). Trimming at V came to 4 bases and at J to 1 base, leaving 2 bases not matched to a gene. DNA of the CDR3: TGTGCCAGCAGCCCGGGACAGGGAACTAATGAAAAACTGTTTTTT. Translated, it gives CASSPGQGTNEKLFF.